This T cell receptor (beta chain) was observed in a study of technical replicates of blood from a handful of donors. This CDR3 is built from 13 residues. Germline CDR1 and CDR2: MNHEY and SVGAGI. V shed 6 bases and J shed 7 bases, with 13 bases lying between them. The assay was immunoSEQ multiplex PCR, and TCRdb's table has in-frame clones only and misses some. The sample has 60,000 to 65,000 clones, approximately 83% seen once. This clonotype was sampled from a human donor in good health. Some clones in this sample may be carry-over from other donors' samples. The source material was PBMCs. The rearrangement links TRBV6-5 to TRBJ2-1, with D perhaps TRBD2 (6 bases). DNA for the CDR3: TGTGCCAGCAGCCCAACGCGGGGTAATGAGCAGTTCTTC. It yields the protein CASSPTRGNEQFF.